This T cell receptor beta chain was captured by sequencing in a study of blood T cell repertoires in COVID-19. Overall study context: The samples span acute and convalescent COVID-19 from the United States, Italy and Spain. Sources were T cells, B-cell-depleted T cells, or PBMCs; the material itself was cDNA or gDNA.

CDR1 SNHLY and CDR2 FYNNEI come from the germline V gene. The V end lost 5 bases, the J end lost 3 bases, and 11 bases lay between the germline ends. CDR3 length: 14 residues. Original analysis: Reference gene primers were amplified, and this amplification served to estimate nucleated cell counts. The method was immunoSEQ multiplex PCR; TCRdb's version includes in-frame clones alone and lacks a portion of them. That table furnishes V, J and clone size, whereas the DNA furnished D and trimming. This sample has 40,000 to 60,000 clones; 90% occur once, and the top ten carry approximately 4%. This chain connects TRBV2 to TRBJ1-5, with D maybe TRBD1 (6 bases). This TCR came from a human donor in a cohort sampled during active COVID-19. Sequencing input: peripheral blood. The CDR3 DNA sequence: TGTGCCAGCAGTAAGGACAGAAACAATCAGCCCCAGCATTTT. It codes for CASSKDRNNQPQHF.